A selection of T cell receptor beta chains follows, all from one sample in a study of blood T cell repertoires in COVID-19. Using immunoSEQ multiplex PCR, the repertoire was profiled, and TCRdb retains in-frame clones only, with some absent. Of about 240,000 clones listed, approximately 83% are singletons. The sample comprised peripheral blood. These receptors all come from a woman of 80 years or more with acute or convalescent COVID-19. Each CDR3 is given with its conserved first and last residue. A D gene is named only where the DNA matches it firmly. Clone size is not always given. Where it is, it says once, few, many or a class for expanded clones.

clone_size j_call v_call d_call cdr3_nt cdr3_aa
. TRBJ1-5 TRBV18 TRBD1 TGTGCCAGCTCCCGGACAGGGTGGAATCAGCCCCAGCATTTT CASSRTGWNQPQHF
. TRBJ1-5 TRBV2 TRBD1 TGTGCCAGCAGGGCAGGGGGCGGTAGCAATCAGCCCCAGCATTTT CASRAGGGSNQPQHF
. TRBJ2-3 TRBV5-1 . TGCGCCAGCAGCCTTGAAGGGGCAGATACGCAGTATTTT CASSLEGADTQYF
. TRBJ1-5 TRBV28 . TGTGCCAGCAGGTTGGGAGGGTTCCGGCAGCCCCAGCATTTT CASRLGGFRQPQHF
. TRBJ2-1 TRBV27 . TGTGCCAGCAGTTTCCTGACAGGCCCCAAGGATGAGCAGTTCTTC CASSFLTGPKDEQFF
. TRBJ2-7 TRBV9 . TGTGCCAGCAGCGTAGGGGTCCGGGATGGGACCTACGAGCAGTACTTC CASSVGVRDGTYEQYF
. TRBJ2-2 TRBV7-3 TRBD2 TGTGCCAGCAGCCCGCTGGGAGCGGGGGCCTACACCGGGGAGCTGTTTTTT CASSPLGAGAYTGELFF
. TRBJ2-2 TRBV2 . TGTGCCAGCAGGGAAATTAACCCGGGGACCGGGGAGCTGTTTTTT CASREINPGTGELFF
. TRBJ1-3 TRBV18 TRBD1 TGTGCCAGCTCACCCACAGGGGCTGGAAACACCATATATTTT CASSPTGAGNTIYF
few TRBJ2-1 TRBV25-1 TRBD2 TGTGCCAGCAGTTACAGCGGGGGGGTCGATGAGCAGTTCTTC CASSYSGGVDEQFF
. TRBJ2-2 TRBV19 TRBD2 TGTGCCAGTACCCCTACGGGGGGGCCAGCCGGGGAGCTGTTTTTT CASTPTGGPAGELFF
many TRBJ1-6 TRBV7-2 TRBD1 TGTGCCAGCACCCCACGGGCGGGACAGGGAAATTCACCCCTCCACTTT CASTPRAGQGNSPLHF
once TRBJ1-3 TRBV7-9 . TGTGCCAGCAGCTTAGGAGGGTGGCAACAGTCCAGCTCTGGAAACACCATATATTTT CASSLGGWQQSSSGNTIYF
. TRBJ2-3 TRBV28 . TGTGCCAGCATCCCTGGGGGGGCGTATGGAGATACGCAGTATTTT CASIPGGAYGDTQYF
few TRBJ1-2 TRBV11-2 . TGTGCCAGCAGCAGAACCCCGGACAATCGGGCCTATGGCTACACCTTC CASSRTPDNRAYGYTF
. TRBJ1-1 TRBV29-1 . TGCAGCGTTGAAGGGCAAATGAACACTGAAGCTTTCTTT CSVEGQMNTEAFF
once TRBJ2-7 TRBV28 . TGTGCCAGCAGTTTAGACAGGCTCTACGGCTACGAGCAGTACTTC CASSLDRLYGYEQYF
. TRBJ2-1 TRBV6-1 . TGTGCCAGCAGTGAAACCCCACTGAACTACAATGAGCAGTTCTTC CASSETPLNYNEQFF
few TRBJ2-2 TRBV5-1 TRBD1 TGCGCCAGCAGCTTGGGTCAGGGGGCGTCGAACACCGGGGAGCTGTTTTTT CASSLGQGASNTGELFF
. TRBJ2-1 TRBV5-4 TRBD2 TGTGCCAGCAGCCTTAGCGGGGGGGTATACAATGAGCAGTTCTTC CASSLSGGVYNEQFF
few TRBJ2-7 TRBV6-1 TRBD1 TGTGCCAGCAGTGTTCAAGGGGACAGGGGCCCCTACGAGCAGTACTTC CASSVQGDRGPYEQYF
few TRBJ1-4 TRBV5-1 . TGCGCCAGCAGCACCGGACAGTCAACTAATGAAAAACTGTTTTTT CASSTGQSTNEKLFF
. TRBJ2-3 TRBV6-1 . TGTGCCAGCAGTGGCAATCCGGGTTACAGGGGCACAGATACGCAGTATTTT CASSGNPGYRGTDTQYF
. TRBJ1-5 TRBV27 . TGTGCCAGCAGTTTATACAGGAGCAATCAGCCCCAGCATTTT CASSLYRSNQPQHF
. TRBJ1-4 TRBV5-4 TRBD1 TGTGCCAGCAGCTTGGGCTCCAGGGGGCCTCAGAGTAATGAAAAACTGTTTTTT CASSLGSRGPQSNEKLFF
. TRBJ1-1 TRBV5-1 . TGCGCCAGCACCGCGGACACGAACACTGAAGCTTTCTTT CASTADTNTEAFF
. TRBJ2-3 TRBV5-4 TRBD1 TGTGCCAGCAGCGCCGGGACAGGGAGCACAGATACGCAGTATTTT CASSAGTGSTDTQYF
once TRBJ1-5 TRBV19 . TGTGCCAGTAGTATGGTCCGGGGTCTCAATCAGCCCCAGCATTTT CASSMVRGLNQPQHF
. TRBJ2-3 TRBV2 . TGTGCCAGCAGTGGAGGGTCGGCAGATACGCAGTATTTT CASSGGSADTQYF
. TRBJ2-3 TRBV6-5 . TGTGCCAGCGGCAGGGGGAGGACAGATACGCAGTATTTT CASGRGRTDTQYF
. TRBJ2-2 TRBV9 . TGTGCCAGCAGCCCGGGTCCAGCATTAAACACCGGGGAGCTGTTTTTT CASSPGPALNTGELFF
. TRBJ1-2 TRBV18 TRBD1 TGTGCCAGCTCACCCGACAGGGAGAGTGGCTACACCTTC CASSPDRESGYTF
. TRBJ1-3 TRBV2 . TGTGCCAATTTGCCAGGGTTTGGAAACACCATATATTTT CANLPGFGNTIYF
few TRBJ1-4 TRBV7-9 TRBD1 TGTGCCAGCAGCCGGACAGGTTCCGGCGAAAAACTGTTTTTT CASSRTGSGEKLFF
once TRBJ1-2 TRBV5-6 TRBD1 TGTGCCAGCAGCATGAGGGACAGCCCCTACTATGGCTACACCTTC CASSMRDSPYYGYTF
. TRBJ2-7 TRBV2 . TGTGCCAGCAGTGTGCCTTCCCCAGGGCCCTACGAGCAGTACTTC CASSVPSPGPYEQYF
few TRBJ1-1 TRBV9 . TGTGCCAGCAGCCCGGGGGACGGGAACACTGAAGCTTTCTTT CASSPGDGNTEAFF
few TRBJ2-2 TRBV2 . TGTGCCAGCAGGGGGGCCGCGGCGGTCGGGGAGCTGTTTTTT CASRGAAAVGELFF
. TRBJ1-3 TRBV18 TRBD1 TGTGCCAGCTCACTATCTCAGGGGGCGTCAGGAAACACCATATATTTT CASSLSQGASGNTIYF
. TRBJ2-3 TRBV5-4 . TGTGCCAGCAGCTTTTCGCGACTCACAGATACGCAGTATTTT CASSFSRLTDTQYF
. TRBJ1-1 TRBV19 . TGTGCCAGTAGTCGGGGACTCACTGAAGCTTTCTTT CASSRGLTEAFF
. TRBJ1-6 TRBV27 . TGTGCCAGCAGTTTTGGGCAGATTCTAGGGGCCTATAATTCACCCCTCCACTTT CASSFGQILGAYNSPLHF
. TRBJ2-2 TRBV3-1/TRBV3-2 TRBD1 TGTGCCAGCAGCCAAGGTGGGACAGCCTTGAACACCGGGGAGCTGTTTTTT CASSQGGTALNTGELFF
. TRBJ1-4 TRBV7-9 TRBD1 TGTGCCAGCAGCCGAAACGGCAGGGGGCGTCCAACTAATGAAAAACTGTTTTTT CASSRNGRGRPTNEKLFF
. TRBJ1-4 TRBV5-1 TRBD1 TGCGCCAGCAGCTTGGGAGACAGGGGATTCGAAAAACTGTTTTTT CASSLGDRGFEKLFF
. TRBJ2-7 TRBV5-4 . TGTGCCAGCAGCTTGGCGAAGGAGCCCTACGAGCAGTACTTC CASSLAKEPYEQYF
. TRBJ2-3 TRBV19 TRBD2 TGTGCCAGTAGTATAGCCCTAGCGGGGGGCCCAGATACGCAGTATTTT CASSIALAGGPDTQYF
. TRBJ2-1 TRBV19 TRBD2 TGTGCCATAAGAGGCGGGGGGCCAACCAATGAGCAGTTCTTC CAIRGGGPTNEQFF
. TRBJ2-3 TRBV28 TRBD1 TGTGCCAGCAGCTACGGGACAGCCACAGATACGCAGTATTTT CASSYGTATDTQYF
. TRBJ1-5 TRBV19 . TGTGCCAGTAGTACGAGGGGGATTAGCAATCAGCCCCAGCATTTT CASSTRGISNQPQHF
once TRBJ1-1 TRBV7-9 . TGTGCCAGCAGCCTCGACGTCACAGACTATAACACTGAAGCTTTCTTT CASSLDVTDYNTEAFF
. TRBJ1-5 TRBV5-6 . TGTGCCAGCAGCTTGGCCACTCGGGAGGTCAATCAGCCCCAGCATTTT CASSLATREVNQPQHF
. TRBJ2-7 TRBV2 . TGTGCCAGCATGAGGTTACGGGGCTACGAGCAGTACTTC CASMRLRGYEQYF
. TRBJ1-3 TRBV25-1 . TGTGCCAGCAGTGAAGAGGGCCGCTCTGGAAACACCATATATTTT CASSEEGRSGNTIYF
. TRBJ1-6 TRBV19 TRBD1 TGTGCCAGTAGGCAAACAGGGGACTCCTATAATTCACCCCTCCACTTT CASRQTGDSYNSPLHF
. TRBJ2-1 TRBV2 . TGTGCCAGCGCCTCCGGGACTCCCTCCTACAATGAGCAGTTCTTC CASASGTPSYNEQFF